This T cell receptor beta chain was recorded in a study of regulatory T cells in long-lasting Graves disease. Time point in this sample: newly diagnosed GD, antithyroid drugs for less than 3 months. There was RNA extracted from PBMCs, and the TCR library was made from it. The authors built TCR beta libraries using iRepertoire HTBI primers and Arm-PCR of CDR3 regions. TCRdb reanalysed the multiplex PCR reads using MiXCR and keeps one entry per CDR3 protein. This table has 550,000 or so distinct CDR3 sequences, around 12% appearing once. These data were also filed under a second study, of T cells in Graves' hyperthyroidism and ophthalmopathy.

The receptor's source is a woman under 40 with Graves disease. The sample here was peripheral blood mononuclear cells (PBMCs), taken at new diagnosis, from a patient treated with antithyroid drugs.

This CDR3 is CSALTGTTGETQYF. The CDR3, as DNA: TGCAGTGCTTTGACCGGGACTACGGGCGAGACCCAGTACTTC. This chain uses TRBV20-1 with TRBJ2-1, with 7 bases identical to TRBD2. The end of the DNA fits TRBJ2-5 better, so the J call may be wrong. Germline V gives CDR1 DFQATT, CDR2 SNEGSKA (reference sequence). The CDR3 loop spans 14 amino acids.